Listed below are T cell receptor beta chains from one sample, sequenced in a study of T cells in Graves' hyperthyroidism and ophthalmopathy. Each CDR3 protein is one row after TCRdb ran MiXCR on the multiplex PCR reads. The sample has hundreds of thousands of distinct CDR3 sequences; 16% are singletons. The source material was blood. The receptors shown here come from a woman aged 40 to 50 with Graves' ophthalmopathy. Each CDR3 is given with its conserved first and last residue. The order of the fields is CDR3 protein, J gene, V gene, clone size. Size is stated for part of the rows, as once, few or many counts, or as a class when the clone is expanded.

cdr3_aa: CATSWRGGDTGELFF
j_call: TRBJ2-2
v_call: TRBV15
clone_size: many

cdr3_aa: CASTTTGSDTQYF
j_call: TRBJ2-3
v_call: TRBV4-1
clone_size: few

cdr3_aa: CASSSGTGIDGYTF
j_call: TRBJ1-2
v_call: TRBV6-5
clone_size: few

cdr3_aa: CASSRGGDNTEAFF
j_call: TRBJ1-1
v_call: TRBV19
clone_size: few

cdr3_aa: CASSIQDSNQPQHF
j_call: TRBJ1-5
v_call: TRBV12-3/TRBV12-4
clone_size: NA

cdr3_aa: CASSLDGGGGETQYF
j_call: TRBJ2-5
v_call: TRBV7-2
clone_size: few

cdr3_aa: CASSLAGMINEQFF
j_call: TRBJ2-1
v_call: TRBV11-2
clone_size: many

cdr3_aa: CASERGGVGTDTQYF
j_call: TRBJ2-3
v_call: TRBV2
clone_size: many

cdr3_aa: CASSLEPSGSAGELFF
j_call: TRBJ2-2
v_call: TRBV5-1
clone_size: few

cdr3_aa: CASSPLRVTEAFF
j_call: TRBJ1-1
v_call: TRBV3-1
clone_size: many

cdr3_aa: CASSSQGVDTEAFF
j_call: TRBJ1-1
v_call: TRBV28
clone_size: few

cdr3_aa: CASSEGGRYQETQYF
j_call: TRBJ2-5
v_call: TRBV28
clone_size: once

cdr3_aa: CASRGNRDATYEQYF
j_call: TRBJ2-7
v_call: TRBV6-1
clone_size: many

cdr3_aa: CASSYTLAGKNNEQFF
j_call: TRBJ2-1
v_call: TRBV6-6
clone_size: many

cdr3_aa: CSARWEETQYF
j_call: TRBJ2-5
v_call: TRBV20-1
clone_size: NA

cdr3_aa: CASSTGQGSGELFF
j_call: TRBJ2-2
v_call: TRBV18
clone_size: many

cdr3_aa: CASSSVPPPDLSDGYTF
j_call: TRBJ1-2
v_call: TRBV5-1
clone_size: many

cdr3_aa: CSASGRTYNEQFF
j_call: TRBJ2-1
v_call: TRBV20-1
clone_size: NA

cdr3_aa: CASNSRGSYSGNTIYF
j_call: TRBJ1-3
v_call: TRBV28
clone_size: many

cdr3_aa: CASSLVGGEMNEQFF
j_call: TRBJ2-1
v_call: TRBV5-1
clone_size: NA